This TCR beta chain was sequenced during a study of T cells after yellow fever vaccination. Findings and limits, study-wide: Shared CD4/CD8 clonotypes were a small share, likely from convergent recombination. Among primary-vaccination clones, most reappeared after the booster, at roughly 95% for CD4 and around 90% for CD8. FACS-sorted repertoires could harbor abundant contaminating bulk-population clonotypes.

This clonotype has a handful of counts. The target antigen is unknown. V gave up 3 bases and J gave up 5 bases, with 4 bases separating them. Germline CDR1 reads ENHRY; CDR2 reads SYGVKD. This CDR3 comprises 12 residues. By 5'RACE template switching, TCR cDNA was produced, with a universal primer site and UMIs added in the process. Using its own MiXCR run on the 5' RACE reads, TCRdb lists one record per CDR3 protein. The sample consists of 500,000 to 650,000 distinct CDR3 sequences, around an eighth of them appearing once. The gene calls are TRBV10-3 and TRBJ2-2; the D is unclear. This receptor was obtained from a young man who received the YFV17D yellow fever vaccine. The sample consisted of PBMCs, taken on the day of the yellow fever booster vaccination. Written as DNA, the CDR3 is TGTGCCATCAGTGACCTTACCGGGGAGCTGTTTTTT. This translates into CAISDLTGELFF.